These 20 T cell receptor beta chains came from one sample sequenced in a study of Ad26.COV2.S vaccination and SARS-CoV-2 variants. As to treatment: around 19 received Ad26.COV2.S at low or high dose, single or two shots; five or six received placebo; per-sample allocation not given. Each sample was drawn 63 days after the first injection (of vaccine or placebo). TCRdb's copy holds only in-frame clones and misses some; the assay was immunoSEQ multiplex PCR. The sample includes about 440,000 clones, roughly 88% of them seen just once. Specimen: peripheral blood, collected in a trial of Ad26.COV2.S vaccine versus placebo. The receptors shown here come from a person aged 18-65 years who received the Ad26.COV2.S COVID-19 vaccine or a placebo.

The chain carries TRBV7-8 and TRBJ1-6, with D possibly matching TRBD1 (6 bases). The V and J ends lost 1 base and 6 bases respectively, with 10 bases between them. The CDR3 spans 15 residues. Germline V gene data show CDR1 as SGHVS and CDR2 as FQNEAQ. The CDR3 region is CASSLGLQGNSPLHF. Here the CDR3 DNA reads TGTGCCAGCAGCTTAGGACTACAGGGTAATTCACCCCTCCACTTT.

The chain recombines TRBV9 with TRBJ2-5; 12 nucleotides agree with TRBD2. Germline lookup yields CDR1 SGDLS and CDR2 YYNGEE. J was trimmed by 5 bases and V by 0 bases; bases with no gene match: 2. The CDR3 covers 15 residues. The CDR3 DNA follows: TGTGCCAGCAGCGTAGGGGGGACTAGCGGGGAGACCCAGTACTTC. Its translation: CASSVGGTSGETQYF.

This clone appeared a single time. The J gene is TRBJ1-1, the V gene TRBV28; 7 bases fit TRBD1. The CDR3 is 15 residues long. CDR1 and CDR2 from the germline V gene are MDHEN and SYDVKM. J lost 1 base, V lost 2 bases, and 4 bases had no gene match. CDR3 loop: CASSLPGGGNTEAFF. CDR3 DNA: TGTGCCAGCAGTTTACCAGGGGGGGGGAACACTGAAGCTTTCTTT.

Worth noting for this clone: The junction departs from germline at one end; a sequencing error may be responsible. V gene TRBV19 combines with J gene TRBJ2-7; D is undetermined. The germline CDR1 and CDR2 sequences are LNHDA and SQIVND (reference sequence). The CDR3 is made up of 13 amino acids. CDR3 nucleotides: TGTGCCAGTAGTATATCGACCTCCTCCGAGCAGTACTTC. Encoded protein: CASSISTSSEQYF.

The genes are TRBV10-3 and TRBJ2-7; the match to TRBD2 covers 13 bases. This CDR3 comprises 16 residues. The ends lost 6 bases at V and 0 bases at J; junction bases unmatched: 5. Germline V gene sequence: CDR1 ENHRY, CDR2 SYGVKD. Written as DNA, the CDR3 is TGTGCCATCAGCTCGGGACTAGCGGGAAGCTCCTACGAGCAGTACTTC. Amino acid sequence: CAISSGLAGSSYEQYF.

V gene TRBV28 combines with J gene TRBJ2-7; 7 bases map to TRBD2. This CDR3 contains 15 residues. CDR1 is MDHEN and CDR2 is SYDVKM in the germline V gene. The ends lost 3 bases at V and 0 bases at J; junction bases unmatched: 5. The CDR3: CASSFTSASSYEQYF. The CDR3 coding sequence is TGTGCCAGCAGTTTCACTAGCGCGAGCTCCTACGAGCAGTACTTC.

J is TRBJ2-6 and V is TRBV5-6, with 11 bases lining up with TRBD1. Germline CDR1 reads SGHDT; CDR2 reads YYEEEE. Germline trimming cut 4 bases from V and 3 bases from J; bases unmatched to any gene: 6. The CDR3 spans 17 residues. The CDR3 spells CASSLGQGAYGANVLTF. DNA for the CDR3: TGTGCCAGCAGCCTTGGACAGGGGGCCTATGGGGCCAACGTCCTGACTTTC.

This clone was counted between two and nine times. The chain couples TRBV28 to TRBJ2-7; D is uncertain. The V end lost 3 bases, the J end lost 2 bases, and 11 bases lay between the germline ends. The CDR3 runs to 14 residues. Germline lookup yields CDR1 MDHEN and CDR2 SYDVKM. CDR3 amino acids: CASSFPRGAYEQYF. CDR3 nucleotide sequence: TGTGCCAGCAGTTTCCCCCGTGGGGCCTACGAGCAGTACTTC. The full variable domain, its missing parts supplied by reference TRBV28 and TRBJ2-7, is DVKVTQSSRYLVKRTGEKVFLECVQDMDHENMFWYRQDPGLGLRLIYFSYDVKMKEKGDIPEGYSVSREKKERFSLILESASTNQTSMYLCASSFPRGAYEQYFGPGTRLTVT.

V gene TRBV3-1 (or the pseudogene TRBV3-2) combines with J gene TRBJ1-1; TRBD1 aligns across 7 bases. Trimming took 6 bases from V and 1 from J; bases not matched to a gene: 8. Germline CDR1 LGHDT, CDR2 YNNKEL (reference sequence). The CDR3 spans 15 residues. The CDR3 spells CASRENRDRNTEAFF. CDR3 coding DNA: TGTGCCAGCAGAGAGAACCGGGACAGGAACACTGAAGCTTTCTTT.

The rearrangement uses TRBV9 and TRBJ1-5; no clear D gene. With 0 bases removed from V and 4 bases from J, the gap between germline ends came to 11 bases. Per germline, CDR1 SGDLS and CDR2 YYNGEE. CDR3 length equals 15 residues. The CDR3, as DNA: TGTGCCAGCAGCGTAGAGGGCGCGGTGAATCAGCCCCAGCATTTT. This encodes CASSVEGAVNQPQHF.

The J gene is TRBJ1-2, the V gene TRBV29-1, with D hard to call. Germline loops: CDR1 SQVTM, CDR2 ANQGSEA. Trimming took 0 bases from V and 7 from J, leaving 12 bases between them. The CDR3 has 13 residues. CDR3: CSVEEVAGGGYTF. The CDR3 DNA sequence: TGCAGCGTTGAAGAAGTGGCAGGTGGTGGCTACACCTTC.

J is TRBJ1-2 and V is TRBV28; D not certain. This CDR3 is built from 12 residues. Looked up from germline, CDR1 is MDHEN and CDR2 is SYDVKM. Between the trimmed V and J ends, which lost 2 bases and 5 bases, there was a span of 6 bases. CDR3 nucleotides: TGTGCCAGCAGTTTAGTTCGGTATGGCTACACCTTC. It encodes CASSLVRYGYTF.

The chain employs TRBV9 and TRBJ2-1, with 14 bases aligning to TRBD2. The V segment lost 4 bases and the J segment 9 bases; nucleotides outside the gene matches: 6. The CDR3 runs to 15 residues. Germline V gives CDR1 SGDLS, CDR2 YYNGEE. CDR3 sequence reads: CASSLGTSGSSEQFF. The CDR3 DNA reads TGTGCCAGCAGCCTAGGGACTAGCGGGAGTAGTGAGCAGTTCTTC.

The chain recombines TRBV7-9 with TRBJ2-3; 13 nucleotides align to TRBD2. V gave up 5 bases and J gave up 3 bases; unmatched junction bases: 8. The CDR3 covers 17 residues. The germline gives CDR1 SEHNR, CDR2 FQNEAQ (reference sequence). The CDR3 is CASSPRTSGSRTDTQYF. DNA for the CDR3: TGTGCCAGCAGCCCAAGGACTAGCGGGAGTAGGACAGATACGCAGTATTTT. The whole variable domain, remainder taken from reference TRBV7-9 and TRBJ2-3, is DTGVSQNPRHKITKRGQNVTFRCDPISEHNRLYWYRQTLGQGPEFLTYFQNEAQLEKSRLLSDRFSAERPKGSFSTLEIQRTEQGDSAMYLCASSPRTSGSRTDTQYFGPGTRLTVL.

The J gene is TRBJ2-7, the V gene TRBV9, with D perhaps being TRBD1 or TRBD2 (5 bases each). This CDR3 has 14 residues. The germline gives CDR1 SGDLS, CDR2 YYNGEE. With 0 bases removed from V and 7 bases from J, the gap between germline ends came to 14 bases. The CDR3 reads CASSVDGAGREQYF. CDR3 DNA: TGTGCCAGCAGCGTAGATGGGGCGGGTAGGGAGCAGTACTTC.

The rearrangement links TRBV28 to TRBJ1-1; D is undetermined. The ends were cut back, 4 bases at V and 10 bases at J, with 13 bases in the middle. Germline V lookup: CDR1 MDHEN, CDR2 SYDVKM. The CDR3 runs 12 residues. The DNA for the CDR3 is TGTGCCAGCAGTTCGACGAGGGTCAGAGCTTTCTTT. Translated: CASSSTRVRAFF.

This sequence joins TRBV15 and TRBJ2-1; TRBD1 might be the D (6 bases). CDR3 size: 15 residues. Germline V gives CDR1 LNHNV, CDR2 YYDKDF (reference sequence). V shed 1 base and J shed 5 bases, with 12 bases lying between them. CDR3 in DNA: TGTGCCACCAGCAGAGGCCGGGACATTAACAATGAGCAGTTCTTC. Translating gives CATSRGRDINNEQFF.

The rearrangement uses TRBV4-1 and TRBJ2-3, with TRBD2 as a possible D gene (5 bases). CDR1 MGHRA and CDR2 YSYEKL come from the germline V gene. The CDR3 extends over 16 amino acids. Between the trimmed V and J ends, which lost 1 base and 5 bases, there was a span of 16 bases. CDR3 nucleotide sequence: TGCGCCAGCAGCCAAGTCGGAGCTAGCCTAGGAGATACGCAGTATTTT. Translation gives CASSQVGASLGDTQYF.

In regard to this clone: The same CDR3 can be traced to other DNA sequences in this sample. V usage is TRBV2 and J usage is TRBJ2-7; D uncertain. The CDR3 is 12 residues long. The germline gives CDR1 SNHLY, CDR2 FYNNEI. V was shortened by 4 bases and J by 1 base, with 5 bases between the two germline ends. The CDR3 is CASSGSSYEQYF. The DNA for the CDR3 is TGTGCCAGCAGTGGATCGTCCTACGAGCAGTACTTC.

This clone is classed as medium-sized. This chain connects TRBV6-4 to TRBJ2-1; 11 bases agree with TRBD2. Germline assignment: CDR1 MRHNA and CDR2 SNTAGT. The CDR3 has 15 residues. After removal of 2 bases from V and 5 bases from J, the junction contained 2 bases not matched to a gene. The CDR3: CASSDTSGSNNEQFF. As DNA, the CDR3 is TGTGCCAGCAGTGACACTAGCGGGAGTAACAATGAGCAGTTCTTC.